Below are 19 T cell receptor beta chains sequenced from a single sample in a study of blood T cell repertoires in COVID-19. Clones were sequenced by immunoSEQ multiplex PCR, and TCRdb holds only the in-frame ones, with some missing. This table has 52,000 or so clones, about 88% appearing once. Sequencing was carried out using peripheral blood. These receptor sequences come from a woman in her seventies with active COVID-19.

The rearrangement joins TRBV18 to TRBJ1-3; TRBD1 matches 8 bases. The junction had 5 bases not matched to a gene; V was cut back by 5 bases and J by 2 bases. Per germline, CDR1 KGHSH and CDR2 LQKENI. The CDR3 totals 15 residues. Here the CDR3 DNA reads TGTGCCAGCTCAAGACAGGGGAGCGCTGGAAACACCATATATTTT. Its protein product is CASSRQGSAGNTIYF.

V usage is TRBV20-1 and J usage is TRBJ2-5; no definite D call. V lost 6 bases to trimming and J lost 2 bases, with 7 bases between them. CDR1 is DFQATT, CDR2 SNEGSKA, per germline (reference sequence). The CDR3 has 11 residues. The CDR3: CSAQQQETQYF. In DNA, the CDR3 is TGCAGTGCCCAACAGCAAGAGACCCAGTACTTC.

The chain employs TRBV11-2 and TRBJ2-7; the D gene is possibly TRBD1 (5 bases). This CDR3 comprises 15 residues. Germline CDR1 and CDR2: SGHAT and FQNNGV. The V end lost 5 bases, the J end lost 6 bases, and 20 bases lay between the germline ends. The chain's CDR3 is CASSPVGAASTEQYF. For the CDR3, the DNA is TGTGCCAGCAGCCCCGTTGGGGCGGCCTCTACCGAGCAGTACTTC.

The rearrangement uses TRBV28 and TRBJ1-2; D remains ambiguous. The germline V gene encodes CDR1 MDHEN and CDR2 SYDVKM. The CDR3 totals 14 residues. The V and J ends lost 5 bases and 4 bases respectively, with 14 bases between them. DNA of the CDR3: TGTGCCAGCAGTCACTTAGACTCCTTCTATGGCTACACCTTC. It encodes CASSHLDSFYGYTF.

This sequence joins TRBV6-6 and TRBJ1-2; tentatively, D is TRBD1 (6 bases). This CDR3 is 13 amino acids long. V lost 9 bases and J 8 bases, leaving 19 bases between the germline ends. Germline-derived CDR1 and CDR2 are MNHNY and SVGAGI (reference sequence). CDR3 sequence reads: CASILPLTGGYTF. DNA of the CDR3: TGTGCCAGTATCCTACCCCTTACAGGGGGCTACACCTTC.

V usage is TRBV18 and J usage is TRBJ1-2, with D tentatively TRBD1 (5 bases). The CDR3 extends over 13 amino acids. V lost 2 bases, J lost 3 bases, and 7 bases lay in between. Looked up from germline, CDR1 is KGHSH and CDR2 is LQKENI. The CDR3 sequence is CASSPDRDYGYTF. The CDR3 coding sequence is TGTGCCAGCTCACCAGACAGAGACTATGGCTACACCTTC.

This chain connects TRBV7-9 to TRBJ1-4; weak D call: TRBD1 (5 bases). The CDR3 sequence is 16 residues long. Trimming pared 5 bases from V and 7 bases from J, leaving 20 bases between. Germline assignment: CDR1 SEHNR and CDR2 FQNEAQ (reference sequence). The CDR3 DNA reads TGTGCCAGCAGCCCCAAGAGCGGCAGGGAGGGTGAAAAACTGTTTTTT. Protein: CASSPKSGREGEKLFF.

This clone appeared a single time. This chain joins TRBV4-1 and TRBJ2-7, with a possible D match to TRBD2 (6 bases). V was cut by 4 bases and J by 4 bases, with 17 bases left in between. CDR3 length: 15 residues. Germline V gene lookup returns CDR1 MGHRA and CDR2 YSYEKL. The CDR3 protein is CASSPPGTSHYEQYF. DNA for the CDR3: TGCGCCAGCAGCCCTCCCGGGACTTCCCATTACGAGCAGTACTTC.

This chain connects TRBV19 to TRBJ1-5, with D possibly matching TRBD1 (5 bases). V dropped 3 bases and J dropped 0 bases, with 18 bases sitting between them. This CDR3 is built from 18 residues. Germline CDR1 and CDR2: LNHDA and SQIVND (reference sequence). CDR3 region: CASSMAVVGGYSNQPQHF. In DNA form, the CDR3 reads TGTGCCAGTAGTATGGCTGTCGTCGGGGGATATAGCAATCAGCCCCAGCATTTT.

J is TRBJ2-2 and V is TRBV7-3, with D tentatively TRBD2 (8 bases). V lost 6 bases, J lost 6 bases, and 17 bases lay in between. The V gene's germline CDR1 is SGHTA and CDR2 FQGTGA. CDR3 length: 15 residues. DNA for the CDR3: TGTGCCAGCAGTCGACAGGGAGCGGGGGCCGGGGAGCTGTTTTTT. Translated, it gives CASSRQGAGAGELFF.

This chain connects TRBV28 to TRBJ2-3; 11 bases are a match to TRBD2. This CDR3 is 15 amino acids long. Germline loops: CDR1 MDHEN, CDR2 SYDVKM. The trim removed 6 bases at V and 1 base at J, leaving 3 bases unmatched. CDR3 nucleotides: TGTGCCAGCAGGACTAGCGGGATCGGCACAGATACGCAGTATTTT. Translated, it gives CASRTSGIGTDTQYF.

The chain couples TRBV28 to TRBJ1-2; 7 bases agree with TRBD1. The CDR3 has 17 residues. The germline V gene has CDR1 MDHEN and CDR2 SYDVKM. After removal of 8 bases from V and 3 bases from J, the junction contained 18 bases not matched to a gene. CDR3 nucleotides: TGTGCCAGCTCAGAGAGGGGGCCCTTACCGTTCGACTATGGCTACACCTTC. Residues: CASSERGPLPFDYGYTF.

The rearrangement links TRBV5-1 to TRBJ1-2; D uncertain. The CDR3 consists of 19 residues. V gave up 7 bases and J gave up 0 bases, with 28 bases separating them. Germline CDR1 is SGHRS and CDR2 is YFSETQ. The CDR3 nucleotides are TGCGCCAGCCTCCCAGGTGGGTTTTTCAAAGACGTTCCTAACTATGGCTACACCTTC. Amino acids: CASLPGGFFKDVPNYGYTF.

This chain connects TRBV4-1 to TRBJ2-1, with D unclear. Germline values: CDR1 MGHRA, CDR2 YSYEKL. Trimming cost V 2 bases and J 9 bases, with 11 bases left between them. This CDR3 is built from 13 residues. This CDR3 is CASSQRSDGEQFF. The CDR3 DNA is TGCGCCAGCAGCCAACGGAGTGATGGTGAGCAGTTCTTC.

As concerns this clone: Distinct nucleotide sequences in the sample also encode this CDR3. The gene calls are TRBV7-2 and TRBJ2-7; 9 bases fit TRBD1. The trim removed 1 base at V and 1 base at J, leaving 2 bases unmatched. This CDR3 is 15 amino acids long. Per germline, CDR1 SGHTA and CDR2 FQGNSA. The CDR3 region has the DNA TGTGCCAGCAGCTTAGTCGGGACAGGGTCCTACGAGCAGTACTTC. Its translation is CASSLVGTGSYEQYF. The full variable domain, rest sourced from reference TRBV7-2 and TRBJ2-7, is GAGVSQSPSNKVTEKGKDVELRCDPISGHTALYWYRQSLGQGLEFLIYFQGNSAPDKSGLPSDRFSAERTGGSVSTLTIQRTQQEDSAVYLCASSLVGTGSYEQYFGPGTRLTVT.

The table lists this clone with a few counts. The rearrangement links TRBV5-5 to TRBJ1-5; D gene ambiguous. Trimming pared 0 bases from V and 9 bases from J, leaving 16 bases between. In germline, CDR1 is SGHKS, CDR2 YYEKEE (reference sequence). The CDR3 has 15 amino acids. CDR3 in DNA: TGTGCCAGCAGCTTGGGGGTCGGAGGCGGGTGGCCCCAGCATTTT. This encodes CASSLGVGGGWPQHF.

The chain recombines TRBV12-3 or TRBV12-4 with TRBJ1-5, with D maybe TRBD1 (6 bases). The CDR3 is 13 residues long. V was pared by 3 bases and J by 14 bases, with 17 bases between. This chain's CDR3 is CASSFDNRGHKHF. The CDR3 nucleotides are TGTGCCAGCAGTTTCGATAATAGGGGACACAAGCATTTT.

This rearrangement joins TRBV30 to TRBJ1-6; 8 positions agree with TRBD1. The CDR3 contains 14 residues. With 3 bases clipped from V and 10 bases from J, the junction kept 8 bases outside the gene matches. Germline CDR1 is GTSNPN and CDR2 is SVGIG (reference sequence). The CDR3 DNA is TGTGCCTGGAGCATAGGGGCAGGGGGCTCACCCCTCCACTTT. It codes for CAWSIGAGGSPLHF.

This clone appeared a single time. This chain links TRBV24-1 with TRBJ2-2; D remains unclear. Germline V gene sequence: CDR1 KGHDR, CDR2 SFDVKD. Trimming pared 4 bases from V and 0 bases from J, leaving 14 bases between. This CDR3 has 17 residues. CDR3 loop: CATSESRAATNTGELFF. CDR3 sequence (DNA): TGTGCCACCAGTGAGTCCCGTGCGGCGACGAACACCGGGGAGCTGTTTTTT.